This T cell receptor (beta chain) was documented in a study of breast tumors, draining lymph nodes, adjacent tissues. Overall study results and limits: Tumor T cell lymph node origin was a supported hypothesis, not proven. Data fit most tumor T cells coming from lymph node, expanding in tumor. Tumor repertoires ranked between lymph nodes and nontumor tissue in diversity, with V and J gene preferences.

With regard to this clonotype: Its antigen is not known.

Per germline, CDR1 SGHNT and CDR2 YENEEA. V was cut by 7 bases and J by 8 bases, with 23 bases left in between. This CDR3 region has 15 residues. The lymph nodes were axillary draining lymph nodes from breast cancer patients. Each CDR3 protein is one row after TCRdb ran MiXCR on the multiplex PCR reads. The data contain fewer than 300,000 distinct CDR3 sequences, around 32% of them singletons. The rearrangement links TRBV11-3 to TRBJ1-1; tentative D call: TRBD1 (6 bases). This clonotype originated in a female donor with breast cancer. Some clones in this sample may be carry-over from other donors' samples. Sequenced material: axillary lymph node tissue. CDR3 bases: TGTGCCAGCACCCTCACAGGGTTCGTGAGCGCGGAAGCTTTCTTT. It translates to CASTLTGFVSAEAFF.